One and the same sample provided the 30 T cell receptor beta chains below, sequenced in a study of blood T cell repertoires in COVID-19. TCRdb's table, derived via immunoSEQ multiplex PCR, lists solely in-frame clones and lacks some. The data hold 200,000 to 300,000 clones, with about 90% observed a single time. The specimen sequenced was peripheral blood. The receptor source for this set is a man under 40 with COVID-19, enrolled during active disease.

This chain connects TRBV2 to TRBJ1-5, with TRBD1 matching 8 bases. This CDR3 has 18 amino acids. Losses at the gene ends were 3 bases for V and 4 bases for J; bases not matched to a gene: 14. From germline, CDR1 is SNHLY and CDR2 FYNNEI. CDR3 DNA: TGTGCCAGCAGTGAGGCCAGGGGGCTGGTGAGTGGGAATCAGCCCCAGCATTTT. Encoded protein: CASSEARGLVSGNQPQHF.

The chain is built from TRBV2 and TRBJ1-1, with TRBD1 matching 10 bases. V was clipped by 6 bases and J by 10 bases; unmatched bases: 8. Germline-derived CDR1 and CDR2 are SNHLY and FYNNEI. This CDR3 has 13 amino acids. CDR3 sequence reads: CASRLTGGAGAFF. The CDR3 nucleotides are TGTGCCAGCAGACTGACAGGGGGCGCGGGAGCTTTCTTT.

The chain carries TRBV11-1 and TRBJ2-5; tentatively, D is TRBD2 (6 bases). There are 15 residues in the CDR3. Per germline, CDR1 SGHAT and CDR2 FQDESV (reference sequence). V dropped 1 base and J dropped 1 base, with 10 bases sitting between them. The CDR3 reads CASSLGLGGQETQYF. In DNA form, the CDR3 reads TGTGCCAGCAGCTTAGGCCTGGGGGGCCAAGAGACCCAGTACTTC.

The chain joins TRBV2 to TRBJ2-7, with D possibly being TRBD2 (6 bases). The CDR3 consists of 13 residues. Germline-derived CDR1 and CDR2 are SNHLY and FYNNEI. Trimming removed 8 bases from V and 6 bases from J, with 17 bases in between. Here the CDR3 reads CASGEVADSEQYF. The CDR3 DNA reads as TGTGCCAGCGGGGAGGTGGCAGACTCCGAGCAGTACTTC.

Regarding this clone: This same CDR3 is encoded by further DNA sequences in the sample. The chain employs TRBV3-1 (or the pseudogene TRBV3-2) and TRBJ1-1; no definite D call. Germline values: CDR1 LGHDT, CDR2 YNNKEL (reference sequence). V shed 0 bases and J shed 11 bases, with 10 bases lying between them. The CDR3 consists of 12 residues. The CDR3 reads CASSQDAVRAFF. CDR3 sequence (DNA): TGTGCCAGCAGCCAAGATGCGGTCCGGGCTTTCTTT.

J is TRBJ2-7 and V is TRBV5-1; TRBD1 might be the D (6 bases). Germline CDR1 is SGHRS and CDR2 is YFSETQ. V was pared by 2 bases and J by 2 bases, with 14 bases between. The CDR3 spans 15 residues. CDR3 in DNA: TGCGCCAGCAGCTTCAGGGGCCCGCCCGCCTACGAGCAGTACTTC. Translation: CASSFRGPPAYEQYF.

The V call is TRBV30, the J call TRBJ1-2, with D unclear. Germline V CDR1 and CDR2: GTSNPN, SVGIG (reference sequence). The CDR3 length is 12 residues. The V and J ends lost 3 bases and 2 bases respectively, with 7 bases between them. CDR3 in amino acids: CAWRLHNYGYTF. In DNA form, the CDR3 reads TGTGCCTGGAGATTACACAACTATGGCTACACCTTC. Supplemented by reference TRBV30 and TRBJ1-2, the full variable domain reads SQTIHQWPATLVQPVGSPLSLECTVEGTSNPNLYWYRQAAGRGLQLLFYSVGIGQISSEVPQNLSASRPQDRQFILSSKKLLLSDSGFYLCAWRLHNYGYTFGSGTRLTVV.

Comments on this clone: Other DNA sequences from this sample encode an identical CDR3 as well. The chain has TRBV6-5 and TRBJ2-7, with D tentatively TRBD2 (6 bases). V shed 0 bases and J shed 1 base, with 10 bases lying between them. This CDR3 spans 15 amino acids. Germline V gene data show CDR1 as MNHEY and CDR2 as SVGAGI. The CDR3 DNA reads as TGTGCCAGCAGTTACTCGCAGGGACTTTCCTACGAGCAGTACTTC. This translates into CASSYSQGLSYEQYF.

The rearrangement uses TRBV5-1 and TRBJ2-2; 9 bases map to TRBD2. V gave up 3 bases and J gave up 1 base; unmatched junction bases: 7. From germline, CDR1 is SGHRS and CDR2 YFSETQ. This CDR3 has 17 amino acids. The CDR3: CASSSSQAGGNTGELFF. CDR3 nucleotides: TGCGCCAGCAGCTCCTCCCAAGCGGGGGGGAACACCGGGGAGCTGTTTTTT.

The DNA of the CDR3 is TGTGCCAGCAGTGAAATGATGGGGCTGCGGAGTCAGCCCCAGCATTTT. Its protein product is CASSEMMGLRSQPQHF. The chain links TRBV2 to TRBJ1-5, with TRBD1 as a possible D gene (5 bases). Trimming stripped 2 bases from V and 6 bases from J, with 17 bases between. The CDR3 sequence is 16 residues long. CDR1 is SNHLY and CDR2 is FYNNEI in the germline V gene.

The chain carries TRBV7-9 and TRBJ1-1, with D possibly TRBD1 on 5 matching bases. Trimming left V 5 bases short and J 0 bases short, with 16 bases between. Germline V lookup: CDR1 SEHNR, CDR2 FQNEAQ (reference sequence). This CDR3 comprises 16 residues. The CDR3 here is CASSLGQTALNTEAFF. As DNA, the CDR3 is TGTGCCAGCAGCCTGGGCCAGACAGCCCTGAACACTGAAGCTTTCTTT.

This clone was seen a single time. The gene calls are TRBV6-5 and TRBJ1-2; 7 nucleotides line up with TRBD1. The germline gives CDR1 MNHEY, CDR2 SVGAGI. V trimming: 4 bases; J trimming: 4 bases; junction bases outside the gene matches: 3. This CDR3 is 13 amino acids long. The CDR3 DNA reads TGTGCCAGCAGTTCAGGACAGGCCTATGGCTACACCTTC. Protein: CASSSGQAYGYTF.

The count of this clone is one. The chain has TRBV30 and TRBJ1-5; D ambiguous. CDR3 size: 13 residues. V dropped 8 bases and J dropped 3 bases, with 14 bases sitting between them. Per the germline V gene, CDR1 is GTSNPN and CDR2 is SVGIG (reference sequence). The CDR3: CAASLGTNQPQHF. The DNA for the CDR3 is TGTGCCGCCAGCCTAGGAACCAATCAGCCCCAGCATTTT.

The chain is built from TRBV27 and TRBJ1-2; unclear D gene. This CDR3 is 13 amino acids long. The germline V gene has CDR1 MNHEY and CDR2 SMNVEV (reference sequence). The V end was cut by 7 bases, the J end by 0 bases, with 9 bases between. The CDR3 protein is CASKNSPNYGYTF. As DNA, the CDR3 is TGTGCCAGCAAAAACAGCCCTAACTATGGCTACACCTTC.

For the CDR3, the DNA is TGCGCCAGCAGCCCGGGCCGGGGACTCCGCCCTGGGGAAAAACTGTTTTTT. Its translation: CASSPGRGLRPGEKLFF. The genes are TRBV4-1 and TRBJ1-4; D is possibly TRBD1 (5 bases). Germline CDR1 is MGHRA and CDR2 is YSYEKL. CDR3 size: 17 residues. V gave up 4 bases and J gave up 8 bases, with 23 bases separating them.

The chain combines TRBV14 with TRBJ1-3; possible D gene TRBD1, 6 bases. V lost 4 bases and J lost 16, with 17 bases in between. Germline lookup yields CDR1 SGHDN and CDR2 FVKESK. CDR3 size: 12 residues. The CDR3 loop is CASSPTRTALYF. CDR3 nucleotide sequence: TGTGCCAGCAGCCCCACAAGGACAGCCTTGTATTTT.

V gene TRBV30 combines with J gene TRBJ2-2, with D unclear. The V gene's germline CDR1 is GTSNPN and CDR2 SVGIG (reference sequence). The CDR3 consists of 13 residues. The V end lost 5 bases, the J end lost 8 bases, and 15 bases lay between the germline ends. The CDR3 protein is CAWSLAGLGELFF. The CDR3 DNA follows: TGTGCCTGGTCCCTTGCTGGGCTAGGGGAGCTGTTTTTT.

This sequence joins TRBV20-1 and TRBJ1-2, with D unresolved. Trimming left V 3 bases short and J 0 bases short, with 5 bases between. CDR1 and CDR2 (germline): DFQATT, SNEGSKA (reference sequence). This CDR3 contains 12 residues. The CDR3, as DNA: TGCAGTGCTAGTGCCACTAACTATGGCTACACCTTC. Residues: CSASATNYGYTF.

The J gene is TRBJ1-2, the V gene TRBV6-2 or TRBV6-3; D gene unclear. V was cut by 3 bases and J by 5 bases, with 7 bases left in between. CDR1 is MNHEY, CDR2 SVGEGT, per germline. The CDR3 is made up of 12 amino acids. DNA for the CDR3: TGTGCCAGCAGTTATGGGCATTATGGCTACACCTTC. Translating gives CASSYGHYGYTF.

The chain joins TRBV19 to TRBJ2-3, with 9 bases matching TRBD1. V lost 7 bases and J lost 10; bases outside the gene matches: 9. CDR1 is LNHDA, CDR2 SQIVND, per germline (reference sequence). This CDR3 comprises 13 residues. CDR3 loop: CASKRTGVFAQYF. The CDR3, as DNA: TGTGCCAGTAAGCGGACAGGGGTTTTCGCGCAGTATTTT.

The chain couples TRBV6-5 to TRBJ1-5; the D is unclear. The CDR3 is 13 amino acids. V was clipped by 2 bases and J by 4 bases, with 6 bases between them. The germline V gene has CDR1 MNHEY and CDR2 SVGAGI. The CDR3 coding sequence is TGTGCCAGCAGTTACGAGAGAAATCAGCCCCAGCATTTT. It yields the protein CASSYERNQPQHF.

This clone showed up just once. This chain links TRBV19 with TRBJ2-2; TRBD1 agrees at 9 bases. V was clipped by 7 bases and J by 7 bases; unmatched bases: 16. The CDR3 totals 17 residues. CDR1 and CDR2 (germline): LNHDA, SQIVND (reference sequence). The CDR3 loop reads CASNPVGGQGIIGELFF. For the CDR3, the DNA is TGTGCCAGTAACCCCGTCGGGGGACAGGGTATCATCGGGGAGCTGTTTTTT.

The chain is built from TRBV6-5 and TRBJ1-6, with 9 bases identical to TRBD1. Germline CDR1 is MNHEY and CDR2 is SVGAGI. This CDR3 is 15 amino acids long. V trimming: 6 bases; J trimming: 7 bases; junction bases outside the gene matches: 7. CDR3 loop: CASRNRGPGNSPLHF. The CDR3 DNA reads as TGTGCCAGCAGGAACAGGGGGCCCGGGAATTCACCCCTCCACTTT.

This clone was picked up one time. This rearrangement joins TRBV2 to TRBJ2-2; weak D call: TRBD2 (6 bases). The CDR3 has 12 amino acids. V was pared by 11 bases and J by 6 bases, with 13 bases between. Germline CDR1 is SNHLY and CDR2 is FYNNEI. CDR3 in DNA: TGTGCCTCGGACTATGCGGCCGGGGAGCTGTTTTTT. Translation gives CASDYAAGELFF.

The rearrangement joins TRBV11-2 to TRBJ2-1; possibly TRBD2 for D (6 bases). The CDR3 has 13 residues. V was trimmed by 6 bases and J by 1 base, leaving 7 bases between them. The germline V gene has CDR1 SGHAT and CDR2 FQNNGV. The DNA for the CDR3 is TGTGCCAGCAGGCGGGATTCCTACAATGAGCAGTTCTTC. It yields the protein CASRRDSYNEQFF.

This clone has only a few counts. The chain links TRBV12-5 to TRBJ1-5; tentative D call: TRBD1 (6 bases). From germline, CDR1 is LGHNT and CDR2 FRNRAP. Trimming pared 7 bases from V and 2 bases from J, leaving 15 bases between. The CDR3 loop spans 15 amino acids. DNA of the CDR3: TGTGCTAGTGCCCCTAGAGGACAGCGCAATCAGCCCCAGCATTTT. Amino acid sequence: CASAPRGQRNQPQHF.

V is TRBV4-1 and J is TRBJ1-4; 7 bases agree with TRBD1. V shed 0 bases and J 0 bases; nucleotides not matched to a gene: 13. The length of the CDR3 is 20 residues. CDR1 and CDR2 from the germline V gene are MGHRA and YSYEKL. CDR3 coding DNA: TGCGCCAGCAGCCAAGAAGGAGACAGGGCTTGGGCCACAACTAATGAAAAACTGTTTTTT. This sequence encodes CASSQEGDRAWATTNEKLFF.

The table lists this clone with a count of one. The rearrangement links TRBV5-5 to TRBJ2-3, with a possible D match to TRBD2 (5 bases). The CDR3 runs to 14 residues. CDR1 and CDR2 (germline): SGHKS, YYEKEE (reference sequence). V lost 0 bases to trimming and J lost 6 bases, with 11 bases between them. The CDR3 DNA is TGTGCCAGCAGCTTGGAGCGGAAGAGGGATACGCAGTATTTT. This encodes CASSLERKRDTQYF.

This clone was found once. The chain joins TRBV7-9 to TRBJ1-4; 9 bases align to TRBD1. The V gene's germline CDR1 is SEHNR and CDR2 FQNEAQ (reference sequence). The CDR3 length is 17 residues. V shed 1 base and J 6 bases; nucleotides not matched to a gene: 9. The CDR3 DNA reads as TGTGCCAGCAGCTTAGGACACAGGGGGCGCGGATATGAAAAACTGTTTTTT. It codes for CASSLGHRGRGYEKLFF.

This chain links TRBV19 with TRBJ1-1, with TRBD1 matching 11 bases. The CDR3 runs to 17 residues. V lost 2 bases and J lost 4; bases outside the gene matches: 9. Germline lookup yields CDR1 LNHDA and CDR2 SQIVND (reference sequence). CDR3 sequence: CASSIPPGQGVPTEAFF. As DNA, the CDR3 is TGTGCCAGTAGTATACCACCGGGACAGGGGGTCCCCACTGAAGCTTTCTTT.